This T cell receptor beta chain was sequenced in a study of cytomegalovirus exposure and HLA in healthy donors. The primer mix had 60 Vbeta and 13 Jbeta primers. Produced via immunoSEQ multiplex PCR; TCRdb's table is partial and in-frame only. This table holds approximately 150,000 clones, 70% to 90% found once. This CDR3 is 16 amino acids long. J lost 0 bases, V lost 8 bases, and 12 bases had no gene match. Germline CDR1 GTSNPN, CDR2 SVGIG (reference sequence). The receptor's source is a woman aged 35 to 49 in good health and CMV-seropositive. The gene calls are TRBV30 and TRBJ2-7; 11 bases are a match to TRBD2. The sequencing sample was made of PBMCs. CDR3 bases: TGTGCCGGGACTAGCGGCCGACTTAGGAGCTCCTACGAGCAGTACTTC. It is translated as CAGTSGRLRSSYEQYF.